The rows below give T cell receptor beta chains drawn from one sample of a study of T cell repertoires in cytomegalovirus infection. Each CDR3 protein is one row after TCRdb ran MiXCR on the reads. The sample consists of fewer than 200,000 distinct CDR3 sequences, around an eighth of them appearing once. The sample was PBMCs. The source of these receptors is a human donor in good health (CMV status not recorded). Some clones in this sample may be carry-over from other donors' samples. Each CDR3 is given with its conserved first and last residue. D genes are given only for firm matches. Where a row states a size, it is once, few, many or the class of an expanded clone; other rows omit it.

clone_size: many; j_call: TRBJ2-1; v_call: TRBV6-2/TRBV6-3; d_call: TRBD2; cdr3_nt: TGTGCCAGCAGTTACTCCCGCCCTAGCGGGAGGATGGGCTCCTACAATGAGCAGTTCTTC; cdr3_aa: CASSYSRPSGRMGSYNEQFF
clone_size: few; j_call: TRBJ2-7; v_call: TRBV7-8; d_call: .; cdr3_nt: TGTGCCAGCAGCCCCCCCGGGGGCGCTACGGTTTACGAGCAGTACTTC; cdr3_aa: CASSPPGGATVYEQYF
clone_size: .; j_call: TRBJ1-1; v_call: TRBV20-1; d_call: .; cdr3_nt: TGCAGTGCCGAGGTGGGGGGTGGCTATGAAGCTTTCTTT; cdr3_aa: CSAEVGGGYEAFF
clone_size: .; j_call: TRBJ2-7; v_call: TRBV12-3/TRBV12-4; d_call: .; cdr3_nt: TGTGCCAGCAGCTCTCTAGCGACCTGGAGGGAGCAGTACTTC; cdr3_aa: CASSSLATWREQYF
clone_size: many; j_call: TRBJ1-3; v_call: TRBV7-2; d_call: .; cdr3_nt: TGTGCCAGCAGCCAGGGACCCTCTGGAAACACCATATATTTT; cdr3_aa: CASSQGPSGNTIYF
clone_size: many; j_call: TRBJ2-3; v_call: TRBV19; d_call: TRBD2; cdr3_nt: TGTGCCAGTACCGAAAGCGGGAGACCTCGTGGAGATACGCAGTATTTT; cdr3_aa: CASTESGRPRGDTQYF
clone_size: few; j_call: TRBJ1-5; v_call: TRBV6-2/TRBV6-3; d_call: .; cdr3_nt: TGTGCCAGCAAGATTCCGCGGGGGCCCCAGCATTTT; cdr3_aa: CASKIPRGPQHF
clone_size: many; j_call: TRBJ1-1; v_call: TRBV15; d_call: .; cdr3_nt: TGTGCCACCAGCAGCCCAAGGGTGGGGAATATAGCTTTCTTT; cdr3_aa: CATSSPRVGNIAFF
clone_size: many; j_call: TRBJ1-1; v_call: TRBV11-3; d_call: .; cdr3_nt: TGTGCCAGCAGCAGCGGGACTGAAGCTTTCTTT; cdr3_aa: CASSSGTEAFF
clone_size: .; j_call: TRBJ2-3; v_call: TRBV6-4; d_call: .; cdr3_nt: TGTGCCAGCAGTGACGGTGCAGGGGCCGATACGCAGTATTTT; cdr3_aa: CASSDGAGADTQYF
clone_size: many; j_call: TRBJ2-2; v_call: TRBV7-2; d_call: TRBD1; cdr3_nt: TGTGCCAGCAGCTCGGACAGGGGGGCGGAGCTGTTTTTT; cdr3_aa: CASSSDRGAELFF
clone_size: few; j_call: TRBJ2-5; v_call: TRBV7-9; d_call: TRBD2; cdr3_nt: TGTGCCAGCAGCGGGACTAGCGGGAGTATCGCGACCCAGTACTTC; cdr3_aa: CASSGTSGSIATQYF
clone_size: few; j_call: TRBJ2-2; v_call: TRBV7-2; d_call: TRBD1; cdr3_nt: TGTGCCAGCAGCCTACTGACAGGGGCCGGGGAGCTGTTTTTT; cdr3_aa: CASSLLTGAGELFF
clone_size: .; j_call: TRBJ2-3; v_call: TRBV29-1; d_call: .; cdr3_nt: TGCAGCGTTCTCTTTGCGCGGGGCACAGATACGCAGTATTTT; cdr3_aa: CSVLFARGTDTQYF
clone_size: .; j_call: TRBJ2-5; v_call: TRBV2; d_call: TRBD1; cdr3_nt: TGTGCCAGCAGGGACAGGGGACAAGAGACCCAGTACTTC; cdr3_aa: CASRDRGQETQYF
clone_size: .; j_call: TRBJ1-5; v_call: TRBV5-6; d_call: .; cdr3_nt: TGTGCCAGCAGCTTCGGGGAAGGTTATCAGCCCCAGCATTTT; cdr3_aa: CASSFGEGYQPQHF
clone_size: few; j_call: TRBJ1-2; v_call: TRBV20-1; d_call: .; cdr3_nt: TGCAGTGCTAGGGCCCCCCCAATGGGCTACACCTTC; cdr3_aa: CSARAPPMGYTF
clone_size: many; j_call: TRBJ1-1; v_call: TRBV7-6; d_call: .; cdr3_nt: TGTGCCAGCAGCTCCCCGGGTTGGCGGAACACTGAAGCTTTCTTT; cdr3_aa: CASSSPGWRNTEAFF
clone_size: many; j_call: TRBJ2-1; v_call: TRBV12-3/TRBV12-4; d_call: .; cdr3_nt: TGTGCCAGCAGACGGGACCTAATCTACAATGAGCAGTTCTTC; cdr3_aa: CASRRDLIYNEQFF
clone_size: many; j_call: TRBJ2-1; v_call: TRBV2; d_call: .; cdr3_nt: TGTGCCAGCAGTACCAGCAACCTCGGCAATGAGCAGTTCTTC; cdr3_aa: CASSTSNLGNEQFF
clone_size: .; j_call: TRBJ1-1; v_call: TRBV5-1; d_call: .; cdr3_nt: TGCGCCAGCAGCTCGGGAGCAAATACTGAAGCTTTCTTT; cdr3_aa: CASSSGANTEAFF
clone_size: many; j_call: TRBJ2-4; v_call: TRBV12-5; d_call: TRBD1; cdr3_nt: TGTGCTAGTGGTTTGGACCTGGGACAGTACTCTAGGGATGGCAAAAACATTCAGTACTTC; cdr3_aa: CASGLDLGQYSRDGKNIQYF
clone_size: many; j_call: TRBJ2-7; v_call: TRBV20-1; d_call: TRBD1; cdr3_nt: TGCAGTGCTAGGGGACAGGCGCCCTACGAGCAGTACTTC; cdr3_aa: CSARGQAPYEQYF
clone_size: .; j_call: TRBJ1-1; v_call: TRBV18; d_call: .; cdr3_nt: TGTGCCAGCTCACTCGGGACGCCCAACACTGAAGCTTTCTTT; cdr3_aa: CASSLGTPNTEAFF
clone_size: .; j_call: TRBJ2-2; v_call: TRBV6-6; d_call: TRBD2; cdr3_nt: TGTGCCAGCCTTCCTCCGGGACTAGATTCTCCCGGGGAGCTGTTTTTT; cdr3_aa: CASLPPGLDSPGELFF
clone_size: .; j_call: TRBJ1-3; v_call: TRBV20-1; d_call: TRBD1; cdr3_nt: TGCAGTGCTAGGAGGACAGGGGGTCACTCTGGAAACACCATATATTTT; cdr3_aa: CSARRTGGHSGNTIYF
clone_size: few; j_call: TRBJ2-1; v_call: TRBV27; d_call: .; cdr3_nt: TGTGCCAGCAGTCCCGGGACTGGGGGCAATGAGCAGTTCTTC; cdr3_aa: CASSPGTGGNEQFF
clone_size: many; j_call: TRBJ1-1; v_call: TRBV28; d_call: .; cdr3_nt: TGTGCCAGCAGCCGGTGGTCTGAAGCTTTCTTT; cdr3_aa: CASSRWSEAFF
clone_size: few; j_call: TRBJ2-7; v_call: TRBV18; d_call: .; cdr3_nt: TGTGCCAGCTCACCACCGGGGCGGGATTGGGAGCAGTACTTC; cdr3_aa: CASSPPGRDWEQYF
clone_size: .; j_call: TRBJ1-1; v_call: TRBV12-3/TRBV12-4; d_call: .; cdr3_nt: TGTGCCAGCAGTCCCAGGGCTCAGGGGAACACTGAAGCTTTCTTT; cdr3_aa: CASSPRAQGNTEAFF
clone_size: many; j_call: TRBJ2-5; v_call: TRBV29-1; d_call: .; cdr3_nt: TGCAGCGTGGACAGACAGACCCAGTACTTC; cdr3_aa: CSVDRQTQYF
clone_size: many; j_call: TRBJ2-3; v_call: TRBV7-8; d_call: .; cdr3_nt: TGTGCCAGCAGCCCGACCGCTGCAGATACGCAGTATTTT; cdr3_aa: CASSPTAADTQYF
clone_size: few; j_call: TRBJ2-1; v_call: TRBV19; d_call: TRBD2; cdr3_nt: TGTGCCAGTAGTATGAGCGGGGGCTCACACAATGAGCAGTTCTTC; cdr3_aa: CASSMSGGSHNEQFF
clone_size: few; j_call: TRBJ1-1; v_call: TRBV5-1; d_call: .; cdr3_nt: TGCGCCAGCACCCCAGGGGCCATGAACACTGAAGCTTTCTTT; cdr3_aa: CASTPGAMNTEAFF
clone_size: .; j_call: TRBJ2-5; v_call: TRBV5-4; d_call: TRBD1; cdr3_nt: TGTGCCAGCAGCTCGGACAGGGGTGAAGAGACCCAGTACTTC; cdr3_aa: CASSSDRGEETQYF
clone_size: .; j_call: TRBJ2-5; v_call: TRBV20-1; d_call: .; cdr3_nt: TGCAGTGCTACTCCAACGGGACAAACAACGGAGACCCAGTACTTC; cdr3_aa: CSATPTGQTTETQYF
clone_size: .; j_call: TRBJ2-1; v_call: TRBV29-1; d_call: .; cdr3_nt: TGCACCGGCAGTCGGCTTGCGGGTGAGCAGTTCTTC; cdr3_aa: CTGSRLAGEQFF
clone_size: many; j_call: TRBJ2-5; v_call: TRBV7-2; d_call: TRBD1; cdr3_nt: TGTGCCAGCAGCAACAGGGGAAGGGAGACCCAGTACTTC; cdr3_aa: CASSNRGRETQYF
clone_size: few; j_call: TRBJ2-3; v_call: TRBV11-2; d_call: TRBD2; cdr3_nt: TGTGCCAGCAGCTTAGGGGGACTAGGCACAGATACGCAGTATTTT; cdr3_aa: CASSLGGLGTDTQYF
clone_size: .; j_call: TRBJ1-1; v_call: TRBV5-7; d_call: .; cdr3_nt: TGTGCCAGCAGCTATGGGGAGGCGGAGAACACTGAAGCTTTCTTT; cdr3_aa: CASSYGEAENTEAFF
clone_size: many; j_call: TRBJ2-1; v_call: TRBV5-1; d_call: TRBD1; cdr3_nt: TGCGCCAGCAGCCCCCGGGACAGGGTTGAACTAGCAAATGAGCAGTTCTTC; cdr3_aa: CASSPRDRVELANEQFF
clone_size: few; j_call: TRBJ2-7; v_call: TRBV6-2/TRBV6-3; d_call: .; cdr3_nt: TGTGCCAGCAGTTCCCCTTGGGGGCAGATAAACTACGAGCAGTACTTC; cdr3_aa: CASSSPWGQINYEQYF